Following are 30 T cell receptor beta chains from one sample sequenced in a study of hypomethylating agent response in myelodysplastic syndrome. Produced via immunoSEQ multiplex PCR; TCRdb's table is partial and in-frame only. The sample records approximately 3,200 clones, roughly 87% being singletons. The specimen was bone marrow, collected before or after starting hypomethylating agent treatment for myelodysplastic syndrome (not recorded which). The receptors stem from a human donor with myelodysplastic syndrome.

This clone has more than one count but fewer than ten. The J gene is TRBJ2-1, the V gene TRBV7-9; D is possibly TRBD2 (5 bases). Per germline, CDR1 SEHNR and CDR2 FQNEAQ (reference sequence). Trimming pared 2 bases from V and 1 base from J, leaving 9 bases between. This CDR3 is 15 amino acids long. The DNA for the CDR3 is TGTGCCAGCAGCTTAACACTAGGGTCCTACAATGAGCAGTTCTTC. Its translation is CASSLTLGSYNEQFF.

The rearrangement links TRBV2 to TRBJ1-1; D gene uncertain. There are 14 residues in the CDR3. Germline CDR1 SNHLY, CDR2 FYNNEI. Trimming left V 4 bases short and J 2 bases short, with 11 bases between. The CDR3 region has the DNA TGTGCCAGCAGTGCAGGCGCCGAAAACACTGAAGCTTTCTTT. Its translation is CASSAGAENTEAFF. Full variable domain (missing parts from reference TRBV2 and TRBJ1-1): EPEVTQTPSHQVTQMGQEVILRCVPISNHLYFYWYRQILGQKVEFLVSFYNNEISEKSEIFDDQFSVERPDGSNFTLKIRSTKLEDSAMYFCASSAGAENTEAFFGQGTRLTVV.

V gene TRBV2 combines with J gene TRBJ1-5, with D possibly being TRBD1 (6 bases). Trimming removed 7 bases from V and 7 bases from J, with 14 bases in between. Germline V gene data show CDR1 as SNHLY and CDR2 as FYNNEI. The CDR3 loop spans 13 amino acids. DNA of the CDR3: TGTGCCAGCACCGGACAGATCGCACAGCCCCAGCATTTT. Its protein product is CASTGQIAQPQHF. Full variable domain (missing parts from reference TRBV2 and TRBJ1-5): EPEVTQTPSHQVTQMGQEVILRCVPISNHLYFYWYRQILGQKVEFLVSFYNNEISEKSEIFDDQFSVERPDGSNFTLKIRSTKLEDSAMYFCASTGQIAQPQHFGDGTRLSIL.

CDR3 nucleotides: TGTGCCAGCAGCGTAGGCGGGACACAAGGAAACACCATATATTTT. It specifies CASSVGGTQGNTIYF. The genes are TRBV9 and TRBJ1-3; weak D call: TRBD1 (6 bases). Trimming cost V 0 bases and J 4 bases, with 11 bases left between them. The V gene's germline CDR1 is SGDLS and CDR2 YYNGEE. There are 15 residues in the CDR3.

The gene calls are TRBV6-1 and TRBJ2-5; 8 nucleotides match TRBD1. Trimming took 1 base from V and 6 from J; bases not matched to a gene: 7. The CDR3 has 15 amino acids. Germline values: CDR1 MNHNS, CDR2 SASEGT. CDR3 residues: CASSEVAGRGQTQYF. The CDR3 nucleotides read TGTGCCAGCAGTGAAGTGGCTGGCAGGGGGCAGACCCAGTACTTC.

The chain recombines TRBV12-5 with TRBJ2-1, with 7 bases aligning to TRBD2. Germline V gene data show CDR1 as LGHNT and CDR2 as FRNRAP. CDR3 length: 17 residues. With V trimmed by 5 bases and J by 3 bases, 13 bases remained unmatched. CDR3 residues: CASGLAVGEGLYNEQFF. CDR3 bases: TGTGCTAGTGGTCTCGCTGTTGGGGAGGGCCTCTACAATGAGCAGTTCTTC. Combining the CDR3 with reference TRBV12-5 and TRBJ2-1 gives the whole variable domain DARVTQTPRHKVTEMGQEVTMRCQPILGHNTVFWYRQTMMQGLELLAYFRNRAPLDDSGMPKDRFSAEMPDATLATLKIQPSEPRDSAVYFCASGLAVGEGLYNEQFFGPGTRLTVL.

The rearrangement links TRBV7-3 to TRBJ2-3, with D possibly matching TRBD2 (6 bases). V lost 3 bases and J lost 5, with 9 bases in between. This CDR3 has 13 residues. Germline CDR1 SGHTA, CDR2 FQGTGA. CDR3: CASSLWGGDTQYF. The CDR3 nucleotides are TGTGCCAGCAGCTTGTGGGGAGGAGATACGCAGTATTTT. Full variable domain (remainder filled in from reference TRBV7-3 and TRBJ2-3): GAGVSQTPSNKVTEKGKYVELRCDPISGHTALYWYRQSLGQGPEFLIYFQGTGAADDSGLPNDRFFAVRPEGSVSTLKIQRTERGDSAVYLCASSLWGGDTQYFGPGTRLTVL.

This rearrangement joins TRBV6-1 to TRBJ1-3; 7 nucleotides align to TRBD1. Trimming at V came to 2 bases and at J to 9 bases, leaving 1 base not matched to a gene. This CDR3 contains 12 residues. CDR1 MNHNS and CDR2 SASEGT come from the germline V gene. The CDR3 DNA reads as TGTGCCAGCAGTGAACAGGGGGTCACCATATATTTT. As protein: CASSEQGVTIYF.

CDR3 amino acids: CASSLEDRPTSNTEAFF. CDR3 nucleotides: TGCGCCAGCAGCCTAGAGGACAGGCCTACATCAAACACTGAAGCTTTCTTT. The chain uses TRBV4-1 and TRBJ1-1; 7 bases fit TRBD1. Trimming cost V 4 bases and J 2 bases; bases outside gene matches: 13. The germline gives CDR1 MGHRA, CDR2 YSYEKL. CDR3 length equals 17 residues.

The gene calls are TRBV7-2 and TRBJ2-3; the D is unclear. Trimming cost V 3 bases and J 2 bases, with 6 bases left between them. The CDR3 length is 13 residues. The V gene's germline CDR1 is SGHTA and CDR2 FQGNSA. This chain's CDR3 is CASSFGYTDTQYF. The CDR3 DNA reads TGTGCCAGCAGCTTCGGTTACACAGATACGCAGTATTTT.

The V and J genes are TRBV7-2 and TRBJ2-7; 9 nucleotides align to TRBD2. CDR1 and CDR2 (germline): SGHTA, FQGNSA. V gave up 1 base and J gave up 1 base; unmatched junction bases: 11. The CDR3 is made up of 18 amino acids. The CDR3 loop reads CASSLGRVRGGRSYEQYF. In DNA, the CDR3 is TGTGCCAGCAGCTTAGGGAGGGTGCGGGGGGGCCGGTCCTACGAGCAGTACTTC.

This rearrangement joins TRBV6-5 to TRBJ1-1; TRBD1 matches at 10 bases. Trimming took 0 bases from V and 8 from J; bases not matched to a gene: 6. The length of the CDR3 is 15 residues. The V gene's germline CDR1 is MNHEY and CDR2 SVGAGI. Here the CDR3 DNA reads TGTGCCAGCAGTTACTCCCGGACAGGGGGAAAAGAAGCTTTCTTT. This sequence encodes CASSYSRTGGKEAFF.

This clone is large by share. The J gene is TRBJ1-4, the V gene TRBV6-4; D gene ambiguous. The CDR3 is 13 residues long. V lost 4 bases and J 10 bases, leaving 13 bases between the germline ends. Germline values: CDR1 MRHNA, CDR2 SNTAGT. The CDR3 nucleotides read TGTGCCAGCAGTGGAGGGAGGGAGGGAAAACTGTTTTTT. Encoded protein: CASSGGREGKLFF.

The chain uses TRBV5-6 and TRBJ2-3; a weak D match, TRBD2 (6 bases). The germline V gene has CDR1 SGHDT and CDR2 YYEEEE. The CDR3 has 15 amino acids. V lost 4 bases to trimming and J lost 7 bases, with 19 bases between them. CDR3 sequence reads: CASSTPGLSLYTQYF. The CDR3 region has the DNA TGTGCCAGCAGCACACCGGGACTCTCCCTCTATACGCAGTATTTT. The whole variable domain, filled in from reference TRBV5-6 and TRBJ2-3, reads DAGVTQSPTHLIKTRGQQVTLRCSPKSGHDTVSWYQQALGQGPQFIFQYYEEEERQRGNFPDRFSGHQFPNYSSELNVNALLLGDSALYLCASSTPGLSLYTQYFGPGTRLTVL.

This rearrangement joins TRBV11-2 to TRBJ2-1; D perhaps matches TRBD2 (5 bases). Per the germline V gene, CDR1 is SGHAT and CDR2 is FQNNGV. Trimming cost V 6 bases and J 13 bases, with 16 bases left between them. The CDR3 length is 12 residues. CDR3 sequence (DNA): TGTGCCAGCAGGGGCGGGTCTAAGGGTCAGTTCTTC. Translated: CASRGGSKGQFF.

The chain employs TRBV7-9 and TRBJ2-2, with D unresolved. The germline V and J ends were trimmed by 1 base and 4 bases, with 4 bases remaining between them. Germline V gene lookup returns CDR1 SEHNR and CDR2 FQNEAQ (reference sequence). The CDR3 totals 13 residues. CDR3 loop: CASSLEGTGELFF. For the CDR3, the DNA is TGTGCCAGCAGCTTAGAGGGCACCGGGGAGCTGTTTTTT.

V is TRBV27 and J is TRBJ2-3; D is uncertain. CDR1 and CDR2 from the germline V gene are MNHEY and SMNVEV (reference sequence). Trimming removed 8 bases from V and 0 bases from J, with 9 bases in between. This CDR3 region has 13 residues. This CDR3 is CASPPRSTDTQYF. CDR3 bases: TGTGCCAGCCCCCCAAGGAGCACAGATACGCAGTATTTT.

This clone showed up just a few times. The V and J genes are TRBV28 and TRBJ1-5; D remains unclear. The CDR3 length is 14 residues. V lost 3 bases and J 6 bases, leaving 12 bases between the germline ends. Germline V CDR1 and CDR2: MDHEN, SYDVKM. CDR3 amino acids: CASSLEGRGQPQHF. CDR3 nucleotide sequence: TGTGCCAGCAGTTTGGAAGGGCGAGGTCAGCCCCAGCATTTT. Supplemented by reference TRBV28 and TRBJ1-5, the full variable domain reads DVKVTQSSRYLVKRTGEKVFLECVQDMDHENMFWYRQDPGLGLRLIYFSYDVKMKEKGDIPEGYSVSREKKERFSLILESASTNQTSMYLCASSLEGRGQPQHFGDGTRLSIL.

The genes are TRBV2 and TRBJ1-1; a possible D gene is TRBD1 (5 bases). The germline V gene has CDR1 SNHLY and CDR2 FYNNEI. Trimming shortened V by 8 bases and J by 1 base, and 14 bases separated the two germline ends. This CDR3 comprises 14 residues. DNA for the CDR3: TGTGCCAGCGGGGCACAGACTCCGAACACTGAAGCTTTCTTT. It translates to CASGAQTPNTEAFF. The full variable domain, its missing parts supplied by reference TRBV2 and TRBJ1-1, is EPEVTQTPSHQVTQMGQEVILRCVPISNHLYFYWYRQILGQKVEFLVSFYNNEISEKSEIFDDQFSVERPDGSNFTLKIRSTKLEDSAMYFCASGAQTPNTEAFFGQGTRLTVV.

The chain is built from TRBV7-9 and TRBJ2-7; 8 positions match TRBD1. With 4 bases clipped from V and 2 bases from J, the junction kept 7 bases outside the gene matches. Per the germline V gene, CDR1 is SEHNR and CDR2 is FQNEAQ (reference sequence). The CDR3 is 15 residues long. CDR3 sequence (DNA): TGTGCCAGCAGCTCCGGGACAGGCATAGCCTACGAGCAGTACTTC. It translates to CASSSGTGIAYEQYF.

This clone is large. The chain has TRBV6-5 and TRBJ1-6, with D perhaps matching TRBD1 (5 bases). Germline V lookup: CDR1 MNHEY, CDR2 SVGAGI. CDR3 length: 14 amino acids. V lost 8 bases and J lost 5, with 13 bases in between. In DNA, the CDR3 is TGTGCCAGCGGCCGGGAAGGGGATAATTCACCCCTCCACTTT. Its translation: CASGREGDNSPLHF.

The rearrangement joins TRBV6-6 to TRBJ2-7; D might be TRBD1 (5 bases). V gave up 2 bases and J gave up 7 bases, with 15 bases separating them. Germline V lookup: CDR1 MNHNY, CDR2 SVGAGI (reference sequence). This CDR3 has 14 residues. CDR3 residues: CASSYNGQDKEQYF. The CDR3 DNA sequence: TGTGCCAGCAGTTACAACGGACAAGATAAGGAGCAGTACTTC.

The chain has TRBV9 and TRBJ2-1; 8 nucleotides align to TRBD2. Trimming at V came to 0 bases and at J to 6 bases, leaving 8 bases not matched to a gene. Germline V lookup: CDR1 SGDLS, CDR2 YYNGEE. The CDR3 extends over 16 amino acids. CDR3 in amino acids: CASSVDPGLVRNEQFF. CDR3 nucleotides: TGTGCCAGCAGCGTAGATCCGGGACTAGTACGCAATGAGCAGTTCTTC.

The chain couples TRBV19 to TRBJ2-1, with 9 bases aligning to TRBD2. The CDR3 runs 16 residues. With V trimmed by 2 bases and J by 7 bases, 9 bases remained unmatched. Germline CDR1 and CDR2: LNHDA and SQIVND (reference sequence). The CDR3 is CASSIMSRTSVNEQFF. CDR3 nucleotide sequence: TGTGCCAGTAGTATAATGTCCCGGACTAGCGTTAATGAGCAGTTCTTC.

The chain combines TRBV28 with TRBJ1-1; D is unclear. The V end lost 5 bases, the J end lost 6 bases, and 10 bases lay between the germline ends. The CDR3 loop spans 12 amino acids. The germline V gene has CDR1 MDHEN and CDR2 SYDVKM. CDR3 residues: CASSPTGAEAFF. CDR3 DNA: TGTGCCAGCAGTCCTACGGGCGCTGAAGCTTTCTTT.

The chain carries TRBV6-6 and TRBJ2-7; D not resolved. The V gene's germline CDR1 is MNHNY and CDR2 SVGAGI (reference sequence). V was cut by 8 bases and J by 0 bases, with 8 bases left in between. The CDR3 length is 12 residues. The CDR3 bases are TGTGCCAGCGGTTCGAGCTCCTACGAGCAGTACTTC. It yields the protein CASGSSSYEQYF.

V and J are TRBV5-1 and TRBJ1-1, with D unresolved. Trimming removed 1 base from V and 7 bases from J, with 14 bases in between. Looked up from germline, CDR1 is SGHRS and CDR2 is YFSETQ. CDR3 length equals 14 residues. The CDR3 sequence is CASSLRPAGGEAFF. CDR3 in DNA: TGCGCCAGCAGCTTGAGGCCGGCAGGAGGTGAAGCTTTCTTT.

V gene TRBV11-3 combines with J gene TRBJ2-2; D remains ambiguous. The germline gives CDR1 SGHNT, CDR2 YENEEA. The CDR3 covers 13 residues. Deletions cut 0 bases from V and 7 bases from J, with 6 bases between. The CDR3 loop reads CASSLDFSGELFF. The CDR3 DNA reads TGTGCCAGCAGCTTAGATTTTAGCGGGGAGCTGTTTTTT.

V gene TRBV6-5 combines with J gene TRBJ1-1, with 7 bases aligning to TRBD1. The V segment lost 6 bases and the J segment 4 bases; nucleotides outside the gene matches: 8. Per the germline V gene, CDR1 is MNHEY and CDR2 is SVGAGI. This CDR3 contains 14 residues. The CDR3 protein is CASRSATGSTEAFF. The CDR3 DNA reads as TGTGCCAGCAGGTCGGCGACAGGGAGCACTGAAGCTTTCTTT.

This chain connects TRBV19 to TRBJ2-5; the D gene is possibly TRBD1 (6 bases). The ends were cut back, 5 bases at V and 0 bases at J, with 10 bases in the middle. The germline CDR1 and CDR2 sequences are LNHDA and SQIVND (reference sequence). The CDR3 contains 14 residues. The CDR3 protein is CASSGGRNQETQYF. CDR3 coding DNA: TGTGCCAGTAGTGGGGGCAGGAACCAAGAGACCCAGTACTTC.